This TCR beta chain was captured in a study of T cells expressing NK-cell markers. As for the study in general: Sorted CD3+CD56-NKG2C+, CD3+CD56+NKG2C- and CD3+CD56+NKG2C+ T cells were the source of the TCR beta repertoires. Notes on the study in general: The share of CD8+ T cells held by dominant NKG2C+ clonotypes was about 1.0-8% in about six donors.

With the 5' RACE reads reprocessed, TCRdb shows one record per CDR3 protein and no DNA. This sample's table has hundreds of thousands of distinct CDR3 sequences. For this clonotype: The antigen is undetermined.

This CDR3 has 16 amino acids. Germline V CDR1 and CDR2: MDHEN, SYDVKM. V gene TRBV28 combines with J gene TRBJ2-1; the D call from TCRdb, TRBD1, cannot be confirmed without DNA. Sequencing was performed on blood T cells: a sorted CD56 or NKG2C T cell subset, CD4+ or CD8+ T cells, or bulk PBMC T cells (not recorded which). The clonotype was recovered from a woman between 18 and 69 years old in good health. CDR3 loop: CASRLPRTLSGNEQFF. Using reference TRBV28 and TRBJ2-1 for the parts outside the CDR3, the full variable domain is DVKVTQSSRYLVKRTGEKVFLECVQDMDHENMFWYRQDPGLGLRLIYFSYDVKMKEKGDIPEGYSVSREKKERFSLILESASTNQTSMYLCASRLPRTLSGNEQFFGPGTRLTVL.